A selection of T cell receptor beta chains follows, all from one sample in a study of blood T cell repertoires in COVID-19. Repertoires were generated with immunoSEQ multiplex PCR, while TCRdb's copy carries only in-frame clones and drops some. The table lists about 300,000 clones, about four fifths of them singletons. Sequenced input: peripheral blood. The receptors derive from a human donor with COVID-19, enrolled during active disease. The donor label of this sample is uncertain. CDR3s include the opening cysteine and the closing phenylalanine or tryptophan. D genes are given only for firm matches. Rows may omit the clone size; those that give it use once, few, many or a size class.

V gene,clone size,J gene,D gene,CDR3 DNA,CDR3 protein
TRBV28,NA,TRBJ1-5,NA,TGTGCCAGCAGTCCCGCGGGGGAGCGTCAGCCCCAGCATTTT,CASSPAGERQPQHF
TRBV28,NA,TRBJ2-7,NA,TGTGCCAGCAGTTATCGTTTCAGACAAGCCCCTTACGAGCAGTACTTC,CASSYRFRQAPYEQYF
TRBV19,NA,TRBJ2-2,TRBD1,TGTGCCAGTAGTGTAAGGGGACAGGGGGTTAGCGGGGAGCTGTTTTTT,CASSVRGQGVSGELFF
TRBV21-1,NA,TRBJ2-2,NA,TGTGCCAGCAGCACCCGACAGGGGCCTCAAGCCGGGGAGCTGTTTTTT,CASSTRQGPQAGELFF
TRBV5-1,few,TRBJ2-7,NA,TGCGCCAGCAGCACCTCGGTAGGAGGAGGATACGAGCAGTACTTC,CASSTSVGGGYEQYF
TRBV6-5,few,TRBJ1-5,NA,TGTGCCAGCAGTTACTCGATTCTTGGAGCGGGGGCCCAGCATTTT,CASSYSILGAGAQHF
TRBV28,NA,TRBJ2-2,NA,TGTGCCAGCACCTCGGGGACACTTTTGGGGACCGGGGAGCTGTTTTTT,CASTSGTLLGTGELFF
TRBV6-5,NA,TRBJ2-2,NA,TGTGCCAGCAGCGGGACTCTCACCGGGGAGCTGTTTTTT,CASSGTLTGELFF
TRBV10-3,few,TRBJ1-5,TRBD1,TGTGCCATCCGGGACAGTAGCAATCAGCCCCAGCATTTT,CAIRDSSNQPQHF
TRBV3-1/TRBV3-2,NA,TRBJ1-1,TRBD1,TGTGCCAGCAGCCCCCGGGAAGGGGGCTCCCTCACTGAAGCTTTCTTT,CASSPREGGSLTEAFF
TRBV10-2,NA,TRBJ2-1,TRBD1,TGCGCCAGCAGAGATGTCCGACAGGGGGTCTACAATGAGCAGTTCTTC,CASRDVRQGVYNEQFF
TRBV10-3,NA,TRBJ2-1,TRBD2,TGTGCCATCGGACTAGCGGGAGGCAATGAGCAGTTCTTC,CAIGLAGGNEQFF
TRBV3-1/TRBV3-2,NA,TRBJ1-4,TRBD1,TGTGCCAGCAGCGACCTACAGGGGGCTTCGGAAAAACTGTTTTTT,CASSDLQGASEKLFF
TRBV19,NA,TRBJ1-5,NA,TGTGCCAGTAGTATAAGTGGGGAGAATCAGCCCCAGCATTTT,CASSISGENQPQHF
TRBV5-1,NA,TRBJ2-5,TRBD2,TGCGCCAGCATCGAGACTAGCGGGAGGGCCGGGGAGACCCAGTACTTC,CASIETSGRAGETQYF
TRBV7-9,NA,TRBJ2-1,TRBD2,TGTGCCAGCAGCCCCCGACTAGCGGGAGTAGGGGATGAGCAGTTCTTC,CASSPRLAGVGDEQFF
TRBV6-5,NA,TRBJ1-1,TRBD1,TGTGCCAGCAGTCCCAAACAGGGGCACACTGAAGCTTTCTTT,CASSPKQGHTEAFF
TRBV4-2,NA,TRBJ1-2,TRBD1,TGTGCCAGCAGCCAAGATCGAGCACAGGGGGCAGGTGGCTACACCTTC,CASSQDRAQGAGGYTF
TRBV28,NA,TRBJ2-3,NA,TGTGCCAGCAGCGAATCCACAGGGGGGGTGGGCACAGATACGCAGTATTTT,CASSESTGGVGTDTQYF
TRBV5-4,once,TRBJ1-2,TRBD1,TGTGCCAGCAGCTTCCGGACAGGTCCCTATGGCTACACCTTC,CASSFRTGPYGYTF
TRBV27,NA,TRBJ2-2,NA,TGTGCCAGCAGTCGTGGGGGGTGGGTTACCGGGGAGCTGTTTTTT,CASSRGGWVTGELFF
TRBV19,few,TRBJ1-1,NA,TGTGCCAGTAGCGGGGTGAAGAACACTGAAGCTTTCTTT,CASSGVKNTEAFF
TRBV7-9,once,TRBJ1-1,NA,TGTGCCAGCAGCTTAGTCTTGAACACTGAAGCTTTCTTT,CASSLVLNTEAFF
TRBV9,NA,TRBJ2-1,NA,TGTGCCAGCAGCGTAGATGCGGGGTCCTACAATGAGCAGTTCTTC,CASSVDAGSYNEQFF
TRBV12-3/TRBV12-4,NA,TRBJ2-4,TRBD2,TGTGCCAGCAAAGGAGCGGGAGCAAGGTACTTC,CASKGAGARYF
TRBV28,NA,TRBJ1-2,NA,TGTGCCAGCAGTTTGTTTTCGGGAGGAGGGGAGTACACCTTC,CASSLFSGGGEYTF
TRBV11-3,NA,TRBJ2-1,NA,TGTGCCAGCAGCTTAACTCCCTTGCAGCAGGGTTGTCAGTTCTTC,CASSLTPLQQGCQFF
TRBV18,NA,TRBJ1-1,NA,TGTGCCAGCTCCCCCGAGTATACAGGGACCGAAGCTTTCTTT,CASSPEYTGTEAFF
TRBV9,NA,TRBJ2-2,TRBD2,TGTGCCAGCAGCCTAGTGGGGACTAGCGGGATAGTCGGGGAGCTGTTTTTT,CASSLVGTSGIVGELFF
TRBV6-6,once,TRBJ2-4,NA,TGTGCCAGCAGTGAGCCCGGTCCAGCCAAAAACATTCAGTACTTC,CASSEPGPAKNIQYF
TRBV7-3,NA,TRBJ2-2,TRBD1,TGTGCCAGCAGCTCCCGACGGACAGGGCTGGCCGGGGAGCTGTTTTTT,CASSSRRTGLAGELFF
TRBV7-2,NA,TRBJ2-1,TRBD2,TGTGCCAGCAGCTTGGGACTAGCGCGAAGGGGTGAGCAGTTCTTC,CASSLGLARRGEQFF
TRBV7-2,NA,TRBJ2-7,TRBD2,TGTGCCAGCAGCTTAGGAGCGGGAGCTTTCGAGCAGTACTTC,CASSLGAGAFEQYF
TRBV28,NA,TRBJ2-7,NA,TGTGCCAGCAGTTTCAGCGGACCCTCCTACGAGCAGTACTTC,CASSFSGPSYEQYF
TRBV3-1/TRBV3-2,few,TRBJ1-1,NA,TGTGCCAGCAGCCAATTGACAGAGAACACTGAAGCTTTCTTT,CASSQLTENTEAFF
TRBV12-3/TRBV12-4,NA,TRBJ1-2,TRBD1,TGTGCCAGCAGCCCAGGGGGGCTGGGTGGCTACACCTTC,CASSPGGLGGYTF
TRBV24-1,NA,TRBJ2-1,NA,TGTGCCACAGCCTCTCTTTCCGGGACTCCGGGGGTGAATGAGCAGTTCTTC,CATASLSGTPGVNEQFF
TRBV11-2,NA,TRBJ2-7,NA,TGTGCCAGCAGCTTAGAGGGGGCTGGACTAGTCTACGAGCAGTACTTC,CASSLEGAGLVYEQYF
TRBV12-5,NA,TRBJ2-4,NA,TGTGCTAGTGGCTCGGAGGAAAACATTCAGTACTTC,CASGSEENIQYF
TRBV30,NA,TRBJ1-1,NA,TGTGCCTGGAGTGGGCAGTCTAGCGCTGAAGCTTTCTTT,CAWSGQSSAEAFF
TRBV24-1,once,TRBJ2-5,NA,TGTGCCACCAGTAGTCACGTGGAGGAGACCCAGTACTTC,CATSSHVEETQYF
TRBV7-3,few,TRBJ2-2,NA,TGTGCCAGCAGCCAGGGTGCGGGGACCGGGGAGCTGTTTTTT,CASSQGAGTGELFF
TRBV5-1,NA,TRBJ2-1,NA,TGCGCCAGCAGCTTTACCACCGAGGGCGAGCAGTTCTTC,CASSFTTEGEQFF
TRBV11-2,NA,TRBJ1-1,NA,TGTGCCAGCAGCTCCTCCAGGGGACGAAACACTGAAGCTTTCTTT,CASSSSRGRNTEAFF
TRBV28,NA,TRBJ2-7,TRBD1,TGTGCCAGCAGGCGACAGACAGGGAACGAGCAGTACTTC,CASRRQTGNEQYF
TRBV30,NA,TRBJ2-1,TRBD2,TGTGCCTGGAGTGGGGGACTAGCGGACAATGAGCAGTTCTTC,CAWSGGLADNEQFF
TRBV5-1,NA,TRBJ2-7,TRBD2,TGCGCCAGCAGCGTTACTAGCGGGAGCTCCTACGAGCAGTACTTC,CASSVTSGSSYEQYF
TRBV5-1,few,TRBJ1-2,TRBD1,TGCGCCAGCAGCTTGGGAGGGACAGGTGGAAGCTACACCTTC,CASSLGGTGGSYTF
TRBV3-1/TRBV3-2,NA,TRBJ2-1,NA,TGTGCCAGCAGCCACGGGTCCTCCTACAATGAGCAGTTCTTC,CASSHGSSYNEQFF
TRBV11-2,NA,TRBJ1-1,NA,TGTGCCAGCAGCCCAGTAGTCGGGGGGCAAGGTGAAGCTTTCTTT,CASSPVVGGQGEAFF